The 18 T cell receptor beta chains below were found in one sample sequenced in a study of blood T cell repertoires in COVID-19. TCRdb's copy holds only in-frame clones and misses some; the assay was immunoSEQ multiplex PCR. The repertoire holds around 250,000 clones, about 80% seen once, with 1.5% to 2% in the top ten. Sequencing was performed on peripheral blood. Receptors were obtained from an elderly woman with acute or convalescent COVID-19.

This clone was seen only once. This chain links TRBV18 with TRBJ1-1; D gene ambiguous. The germline gives CDR1 KGHSH, CDR2 LQKENI. CDR3 length: 15 residues. Trimming removed 0 bases from V and 5 bases from J, with 13 bases in between. CDR3 DNA: TGTGCCAGCTCACCACCCGGGCGGGCTGGGACTGAAGCTTTCTTT. Its translation: CASSPPGRAGTEAFF.

The J gene is TRBJ2-6, the V gene TRBV6-1; 9 positions match TRBD1. The CDR3 totals 19 residues. V shed 2 bases and J 2 bases; nucleotides not matched to a gene: 10. CDR1 is MNHNS, CDR2 SASEGT, per germline. The CDR3 reads CASSERAGQGPPGANVLTF. The CDR3 nucleotides are TGTGCCAGCAGTGAACGGGCGGGACAGGGCCCACCTGGGGCCAACGTCCTGACTTTC.

The CDR3 sequence: CASSSKTSPVGTQYF. In nucleotides, the CDR3 is TGTGCCAGCAGCTCAAAAACTAGCCCCGTTGGGACCCAGTACTTC. The chain has TRBV5-4 and TRBJ2-5; maybe TRBD2 (6 bases). From germline, CDR1 is SGHNT and CDR2 YYREEE (reference sequence). The CDR3 is 15 residues long. With 3 bases removed from V and 7 bases from J, the gap between germline ends came to 19 bases. Full variable domain (remainder filled in from reference TRBV5-4 and TRBJ2-5): ETGVTQSPTHLIKTRGQQVTLRCSSQSGHNTVSWYQQALGQGPQFIFQYYREEENGRGNFPPRFSGLQFPNYSSELNVNALELDDSALYLCASSSKTSPVGTQYFGPGTRLLVL.

This clone has a handful of counts. The chain joins TRBV6-5 to TRBJ1-2; 8 nucleotides match TRBD1. Germline CDR1 is MNHEY and CDR2 is SVGAGI. CDR3 length equals 14 residues. With V trimmed by 0 bases and J by 4 bases, 1 base remained unmatched. CDR3 protein: CASSYSTGVYGYTF. CDR3 coding DNA: TGTGCCAGCAGTTACTCGACAGGGGTCTATGGCTACACCTTC.

A note on this clone: The sample carries other DNA sequences with the same CDR3. The chain has TRBV18 and TRBJ2-5, with 13 nucleotides matching TRBD2. V lost 6 bases, J lost 4 bases, and 5 bases stayed unmatched. CDR1 and CDR2 from the germline V gene are KGHSH and LQKENI. The CDR3 totals 15 residues. CDR3 loop: CASSPRTSGGETQYF. In nucleotides, the CDR3 is TGTGCCAGCTCCCCCAGGACTAGCGGGGGAGAGACCCAGTACTTC.

In this sample, this clone turned up a few times. The chain recombines TRBV24-1 with TRBJ1-2, with TRBD1 matching over 10 bases. The length of the CDR3 is 16 residues. Germline trimming cut 4 bases from V and 7 bases from J; bases unmatched to any gene: 11. CDR1 and CDR2 (germline): KGHDR, SFDVKD. CDR3 in amino acids: CATSETGQGVYAGYTF. The CDR3 DNA reads as TGTGCCACCAGTGAAACTGGACAGGGGGTTTACGCTGGCTACACCTTC.

This chain uses TRBV4-2 with TRBJ2-7; 9 nucleotides agree with TRBD2. The J segment lost 6 bases and the V segment lost 1 base, leaving 10 bases of the junction unmatched. This CDR3 is built from 16 residues. Looked up from germline, CDR1 is LGHNA and CDR2 is YNFKEQ. The CDR3, as DNA: TGTGCCAGCAGCCAAGGAGCGGGGGGCCTAGTATCCGAGCAGTACTTC. It translates to CASSQGAGGLVSEQYF.

CDR3 amino acids: CASSPSGDYGYTF. The CDR3 DNA reads TGTGCCAGCTCACCATCAGGGGACTATGGCTACACCTTC. J is TRBJ1-2 and V is TRBV18, with D possibly being TRBD1 (6 bases). The V end was cut by 2 bases, the J end by 3 bases, with 7 bases between. The CDR3 totals 13 residues. From germline, CDR1 is KGHSH and CDR2 LQKENI.

The J gene is TRBJ2-3, the V gene TRBV9; 11 nucleotides agree with TRBD2. The CDR3 contains 15 residues. Germline V CDR1 and CDR2: SGDLS, YYNGEE. The V gene end was trimmed by 4 bases and the J gene end by 5 bases; junction bases not matched to a gene: 6. This chain's CDR3 is CASSPTSGGLDTQYF. The CDR3 DNA sequence: TGTGCCAGCAGCCCAACTAGCGGGGGCCTAGATACGCAGTATTTT.

V usage is TRBV7-9 and J usage is TRBJ2-2, with 9 bases aligning to TRBD1. Germline values: CDR1 SEHNR, CDR2 FQNEAQ (reference sequence). V was pared by 5 bases and J by 3 bases, with 7 bases of the junction left unmatched. The CDR3 length is 16 residues. Here the CDR3 reads CASSPGTGRDTGELFF. The CDR3 bases are TGTGCCAGCAGCCCAGGGACAGGGAGGGACACCGGGGAGCTGTTTTTT.

This clone has only a few counts. The V gene is TRBV4-2, the J gene TRBJ2-1; TRBD2 aligns across 8 bases. The trim removed 4 bases at V and 0 bases at J, leaving 5 bases unmatched. The CDR3 is 16 residues long. Germline CDR1 reads LGHNA; CDR2 reads YNFKEQ. The CDR3 nucleotides read TGTGCCAGCAGCCGCACTAGCGGAGTCTCCTACAATGAGCAGTTCTTC. The encoded protein is CASSRTSGVSYNEQFF.

This clone came up many times. The V call is TRBV5-1, the J call TRBJ2-1; 9 nucleotides agree with TRBD2. With 4 bases clipped from V and 0 bases from J, the junction kept 8 bases outside the gene matches. Germline lookup yields CDR1 SGHRS and CDR2 YFSETQ. The CDR3 spans 17 residues. This CDR3 reads CASSPGVAGVSYNEQFF. The CDR3 DNA is TGCGCCAGCAGCCCCGGGGTAGCGGGAGTCTCCTACAATGAGCAGTTCTTC. Drawing the rest from reference TRBV5-1 and TRBJ2-1, the complete variable domain is KAGVTQTPRYLIKTRGQQVTLSCSPISGHRSVSWYQQTPGQGLQFLFEYFSETQRNKGNFPGRFSGRQFSNSRSEMNVSTLELGDSALYLCASSPGVAGVSYNEQFFGPGTRLTVL.

This clone was picked up one time. The rearrangement joins TRBV20-1 to TRBJ2-3; no reliable D call. The V and J ends lost 1 base and 3 bases respectively, with 2 bases between them. The V gene's germline CDR1 is DFQATT and CDR2 SNEGSKA (reference sequence). The CDR3 has 11 residues. CDR3 sequence: CSARATDTQYF. The CDR3 region has the DNA TGCAGTGCTAGAGCAACAGATACGCAGTATTTT.

The genes are TRBV11-2 and TRBJ2-7, with 11 bases matching TRBD1. Germline values: CDR1 SGHAT, CDR2 FQNNGV. Losses at the gene ends were 0 bases for V and 3 bases for J; bases not matched to a gene: 1. This CDR3 has 15 residues. The CDR3 sequence: CASSLEGQGDYEQYF. DNA for the CDR3: TGTGCCAGCAGCTTAGAGGGACAGGGGGACTACGAGCAGTACTTC. Full variable domain (rest looked up from reference TRBV11-2 and TRBJ2-7): EAGVAQSPRYKIIEKRQSVAFWCNPISGHATLYWYQQILGQGPKLLIQFQNNGVVDDSQLPKDRFSAERLKGVDSTLKIQPAKLEDSAVYLCASSLEGQGDYEQYFGPGTRLTVT.

The chain couples TRBV20-1 to TRBJ2-7; 7 bases fit TRBD1. V dropped 4 bases and J dropped 5; count of bases not matched to a gene: 2. Germline CDR1 DFQATT, CDR2 SNEGSKA (reference sequence). The CDR3 is 11 residues long. The CDR3 loop is CSAKDRDEQYF. In nucleotides, the CDR3 is TGCAGTGCTAAAGACAGGGACGAGCAGTACTTC.

V usage is TRBV7-8 and J usage is TRBJ2-7, with 15 positions matching TRBD2. Germline CDR1 reads SGHVS; CDR2 reads FQNEAQ. The V segment lost 6 bases and the J segment 7 bases; nucleotides outside the gene matches: 13. This CDR3 region has 17 residues. CDR3 amino acids: CASSLWGTSGRPREQYF. CDR3 DNA: TGTGCCAGCAGTCTATGGGGGACTAGCGGGAGGCCACGTGAGCAGTACTTC.

This chain joins TRBV6-5 and TRBJ1-1; no clear D gene. The V gene lost 7 bases and the J gene lost 0 bases, with 12 bases spanning the gap. This CDR3 is built from 14 residues. The germline V gene has CDR1 MNHEY and CDR2 SVGAGI. CDR3 loop: CASKEGGLNTEAFF. The CDR3 bases are TGTGCCAGCAAAGAGGGAGGGTTGAACACTGAAGCTTTCTTT.

The gene calls are TRBV6-2 or TRBV6-3 and TRBJ2-7, with 11 bases matching TRBD1. Germline V CDR1 and CDR2: MNHEY, SVGEGT. The ends lost 1 base at V and 6 bases at J; junction bases unmatched: 2. The CDR3 totals 14 residues. The CDR3 here is CASSYLDRGREQYF. CDR3 sequence (DNA): TGTGCCAGCAGTTACTTGGACAGGGGGCGCGAGCAGTACTTC.